This is a list of T cell receptor beta chains from one sample in a study of T cells in Graves' hyperthyroidism and ophthalmopathy. TCRdb re-derived calls from the multiplex PCR reads in MiXCR, one entry per CDR3 protein. This table has about 260,000 distinct CDR3 sequences, 25% appearing once. The specimen sequenced was blood. The receptor source for this set is a man aged 35-49 years with Graves' hyperthyroidism that later progressed to Graves' ophthalmopathy. Each CDR3 is given with its conserved first and last residue. Not every row has a clone size; where given, it reads once, few, many or a size class.

clone_size j_call v_call cdr3_aa
many TRBJ1-2 TRBV27 CASSRGIRSNYGYTF
many TRBJ2-5 TRBV20-1 CSARDPSSGREETQYF
NA TRBJ2-5 TRBV7-3 CASSLTQAGETQYF
many TRBJ1-5 TRBV30 CAWSQGWGAANQPQHF
once TRBJ1-3 TRBV6-4 CASSLTDGNTIYF
many TRBJ2-7 TRBV20-1 CSARPGLGDEQYF
many TRBJ2-5 TRBV6-6 CASSSRFGPETQYF
many TRBJ2-5 TRBV19 CASRPRLAGVETQYF
NA TRBJ2-2 TRBV18 CASLASGTGMTGELFF
many TRBJ2-5 TRBV20-1 CSAQYSRDQETQYF
many TRBJ1-2 TRBV5-1 CASSFETGVEDGYTF
NA TRBJ2-7 TRBV3-1 CASSQEGTSYEQYF
many TRBJ1-3 TRBV19 CASGSGNTIYF
many TRBJ1-1 TRBV5-1 CASSQQGTEAFF
many TRBJ1-1 TRBV10-3 CAIRRSGEGAGTEAFF
many TRBJ1-2 TRBV11-2 CASSLTGTENNGYTF
many TRBJ2-7 TRBV2 CASRGKAATSYEQYF
many TRBJ2-2 TRBV6-2/TRBV6-3 CASSSGTGGHQENTGELFF
many TRBJ2-5 TRBV5-6 CASSLPTDQETQYF
many TRBJ1-3 TRBV19 CASTLQGVGNTIYF
many TRBJ2-7 TRBV19 CASSMDRYYEQYF
few TRBJ2-7 TRBV6-2/TRBV6-3 CASSTLLQSYEQYF
few TRBJ1-1 TRBV6-2/TRBV6-3 CASCRASPGTRNTEAFF
many TRBJ2-4 TRBV19 CASSIRHTSAIQYF
many TRBJ2-7 TRBV28 CASRREGIWEQYF
NA TRBJ2-7 TRBV12-3/TRBV12-4 CASSGSSGQYF
NA TRBJ1-1 TRBV6-5 CASSYMTTGTGGTEAFF
many TRBJ1-5 TRBV30 CAWSDRAEWRNQPQHF
once TRBJ2-5 TRBV6-1 CASSPTVLEQETQYF
NA TRBJ1-2 TRBV6-1 CLGGHYGYTF
many TRBJ2-7 TRBV7-9 CASSGGTGVRYEQYF
many TRBJ2-7 TRBV4-1 CASSQDSARAREQYF
many TRBJ2-5 TRBV2 CASSPGRQRETQYF
many TRBJ2-5 TRBV12-3/TRBV12-4 CASSPGLAGKETQYF
many TRBJ2-5 TRBV29-1 CSADIQGSNQETQYF
NA TRBJ2-5 TRBV12-3/TRBV12-4 CASKTGGLETQYF
NA TRBJ1-6 TRBV12-3/TRBV12-4 CASSPDPSSYNSPLHF
few TRBJ2-2 TRBV6-2/TRBV6-3 CASRANGATGELFF
many TRBJ2-6 TRBV19 CASSMTRSGANVLTF
few TRBJ1-5 TRBV2 CASTNVGVGQPQHF
few TRBJ2-7 TRBV7-9 CASSPRDSASGQYF
many TRBJ1-2 TRBV19 CASIGRGYYGYTF
NA TRBJ1-2 TRBV11-2 CASSLDLRGSYGYTF
NA TRBJ2-5 TRBV7-2 CASSLNRAGETQYF
NA TRBJ1-5 TRBV20-1 CSARNTGNQPQHF
NA TRBJ1-1 TRBV6-2/TRBV6-3 CASSYPFGNTEAFF
many TRBJ2-7 TRBV6-1 CASSELTRHYEQYF
NA TRBJ2-2 TRBV20-1 CSARVSGAGEGTGELFF
many TRBJ2-4 TRBV28 CASSLWTGAKNIQYF
many TRBJ2-7 TRBV29-1 CSVATSLLYEQYF
many TRBJ2-5 TRBV28 CASSLSTDVSVTQYF
many TRBJ1-3 TRBV12-3/TRBV12-4 CASSSVVRGQGNTIYF
many TRBJ1-1 TRBV3-1 CASSRSRGRREAFF
many TRBJ1-1 TRBV5-1 CASSLVGRQGADTEAFF
many TRBJ1-1 TRBV29-1 CSVPEALF
many TRBJ1-2 TRBV7-3 CASSLTGVPGQLDPYGYTF
many TRBJ1-2 TRBV11-1 CASSERQGARGYTF